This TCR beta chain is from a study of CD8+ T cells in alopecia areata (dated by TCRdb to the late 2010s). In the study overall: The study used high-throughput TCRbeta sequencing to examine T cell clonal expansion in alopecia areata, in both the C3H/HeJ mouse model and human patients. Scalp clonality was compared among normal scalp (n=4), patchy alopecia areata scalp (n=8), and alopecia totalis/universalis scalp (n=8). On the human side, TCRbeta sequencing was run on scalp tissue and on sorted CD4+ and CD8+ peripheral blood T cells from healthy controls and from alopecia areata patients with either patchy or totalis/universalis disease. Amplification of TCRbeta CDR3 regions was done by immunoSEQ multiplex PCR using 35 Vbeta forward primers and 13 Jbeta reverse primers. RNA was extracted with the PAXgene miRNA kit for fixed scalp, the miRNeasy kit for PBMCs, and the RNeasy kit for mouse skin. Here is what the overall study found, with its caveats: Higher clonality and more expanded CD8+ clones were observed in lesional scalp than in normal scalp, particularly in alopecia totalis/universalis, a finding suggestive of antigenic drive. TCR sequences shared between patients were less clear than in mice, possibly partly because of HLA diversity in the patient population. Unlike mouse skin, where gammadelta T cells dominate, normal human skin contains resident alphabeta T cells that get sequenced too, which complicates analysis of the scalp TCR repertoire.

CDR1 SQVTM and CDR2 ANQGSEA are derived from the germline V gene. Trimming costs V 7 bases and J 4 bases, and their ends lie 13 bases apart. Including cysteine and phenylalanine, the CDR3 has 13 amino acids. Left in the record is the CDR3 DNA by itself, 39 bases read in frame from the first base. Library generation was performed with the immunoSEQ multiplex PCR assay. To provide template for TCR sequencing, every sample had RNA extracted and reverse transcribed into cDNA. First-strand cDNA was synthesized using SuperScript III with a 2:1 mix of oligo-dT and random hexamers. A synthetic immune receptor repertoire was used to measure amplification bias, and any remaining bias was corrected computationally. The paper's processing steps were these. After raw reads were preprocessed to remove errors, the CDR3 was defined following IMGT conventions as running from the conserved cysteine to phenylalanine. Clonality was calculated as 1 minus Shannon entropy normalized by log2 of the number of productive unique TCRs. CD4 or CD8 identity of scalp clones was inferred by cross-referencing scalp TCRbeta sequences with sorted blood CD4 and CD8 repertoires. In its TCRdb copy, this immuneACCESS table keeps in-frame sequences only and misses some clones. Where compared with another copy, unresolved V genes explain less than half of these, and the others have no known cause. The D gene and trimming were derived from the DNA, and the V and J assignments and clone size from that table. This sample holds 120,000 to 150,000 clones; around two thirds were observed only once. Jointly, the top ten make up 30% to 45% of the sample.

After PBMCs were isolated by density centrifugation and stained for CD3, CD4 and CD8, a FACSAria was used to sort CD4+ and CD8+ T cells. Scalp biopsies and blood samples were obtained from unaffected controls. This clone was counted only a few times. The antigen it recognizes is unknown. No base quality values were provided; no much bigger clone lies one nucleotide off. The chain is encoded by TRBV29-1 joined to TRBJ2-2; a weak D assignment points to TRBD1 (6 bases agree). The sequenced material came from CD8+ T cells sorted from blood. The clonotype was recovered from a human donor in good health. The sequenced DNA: TGCAGCGCCTTGGACAGCGGCACCGGGGAGCTGTTTTTT. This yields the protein CSALDSGTGELFF.